These 8 T cell receptor beta chains were sequenced from one sample in a study of cytotoxic CD8 clonotypes in ibrutinib-treated CLL. Sequencing was performed with immunoSEQ multiplex PCR; in TCRdb, only in-frame clones are kept and a portion is missing. The sample yields 250,000 or so clones, roughly 70% seen once. Material: PBMCs, obtained after 24 months of ibrutinib treatment. The receptors derive from a human donor with chronic lymphocytic leukemia.

The CDR3 reads CASSPTFGGYTF. CDR3 in DNA: TGTGCCAGCAGCCCTACCTTCGGAGGCTACACCTTC. The V and J genes are TRBV28 and TRBJ1-2; no clear D gene. Per the germline V gene, CDR1 is MDHEN and CDR2 is SYDVKM. V dropped 6 bases and J dropped 8 bases, with 13 bases sitting between them. The CDR3 is made up of 12 amino acids.

This clone appeared a single time. The chain carries TRBV18 and TRBJ1-1, with D possibly being TRBD1 (5 bases). CDR1 is KGHSH, CDR2 LQKENI, per germline. The CDR3 runs 13 residues. V shed 5 bases and J shed 5 bases, with 12 bases lying between them. The CDR3 region is CASSDFGGTEAFF. CDR3 nucleotides: TGTGCCAGCTCAGATTTCGGGGGTACTGAAGCTTTCTTT.

The rearrangement links TRBV28 to TRBJ2-7; 10 bases match TRBD2. Unmatched junction bases numbered 14, after V lost 8 bases and J lost 7 bases. This CDR3 has 15 residues. Germline-derived CDR1 and CDR2 are MDHEN and SYDVKM. This CDR3 is CASLSAAGGPGEQYF. CDR3 nucleotide sequence: TGTGCCAGCCTATCAGCAGCGGGAGGGCCGGGAGAGCAGTACTTC.

The rearrangement links TRBV28 to TRBJ2-3, with D uncertain. Germline CDR1 and CDR2: MDHEN and SYDVKM. V lost 5 bases and J 0 bases, leaving 9 bases between the germline ends. CDR3 length: 14 amino acids. The CDR3 DNA is TGTGCCAGCAGTCCCAAGGCCAGCACAGATACGCAGTATTTT. Translating it yields CASSPKASTDTQYF.

The CDR3 loop reads CASSFLVDETQYF. Here the CDR3 DNA reads TGTGCCAGCAGTTTTCTAGTCGACGAGACCCAGTACTTC. This chain joins TRBV27 and TRBJ2-5; D is undetermined. This CDR3 contains 13 residues. Germline values: CDR1 MNHEY, CDR2 SMNVEV (reference sequence). V lost 3 bases and J 5 bases, leaving 10 bases between the germline ends.

This clone was picked up a small number of times. This rearrangement joins TRBV9 to TRBJ2-1, with TRBD2 identical over 9 bases. This CDR3 region has 16 residues. V dropped 1 base and J dropped 8; count of bases not matched to a gene: 10. CDR1 and CDR2 (germline): SGDLS, YYNGEE. The CDR3 reads CASSVRSGLALDEQFF. CDR3 coding DNA: TGTGCCAGCAGCGTACGCTCGGGACTAGCTTTGGATGAGCAGTTCTTC. Together with reference TRBV9 and TRBJ2-1, the CDR3 gives the full variable domain: DSGVTQTPKHLITATGQRVTLRCSPRSGDLSVYWYQQSLDQGLQFLIQYYNGEERAKGNILERFSAQQFPDLHSELNLSSLELGDSALYFCASSVRSGLALDEQFFGPGTRLTVL.

J is TRBJ2-7 and V is TRBV19; 9 nucleotides line up with TRBD2. The CDR3 is 16 amino acids. Per the germline V gene, CDR1 is LNHDA and CDR2 is SQIVND (reference sequence). Trimming removed 5 bases from V and 4 bases from J; junction bases left unmatched: 12. Written as DNA, the CDR3 is TGTGCCAGTAGTCTCCATGAGGGACTAGCTTTGTACGAGCAGTACTTC. Translation: CASSLHEGLALYEQYF.

The chain carries TRBV7-8 and TRBJ2-1; D gene unclear. Trimming cost V 8 bases and J 4 bases, with 15 bases left between them. The V gene's germline CDR1 is SGHVS and CDR2 FQNEAQ. The CDR3 length is 14 residues. The CDR3 coding sequence is TGTGCCAGCCAAGTATCTTCCCAATACAATGAGCAGTTCTTC. Residues: CASQVSSQYNEQFF.